Shown below are 32 T cell receptor beta chains from a single sample sequenced in a study of PD-1 blockade in classical Hodgkin lymphoma (TCRdb year 2020). The time point label, read with the paper, signifies: cycle 1 day 1 (C1D1), immediately before nivolumab initiation. Every trial patient had relapsed after autologous stem cell transplantation, and cohorts A, B and C differed in prior brentuximab vedotin exposure. Library creation used the immunoSEQ multiplex PCR assay. TCRdb carries this immuneACCESS record with in-frame sequences only. Its versions omit some clonotypes, under half of them owing to an unresolved V gene in the studies checked, with the rest unexplained. The sample table shows approximately 89,000 clones, and 75% to 90% are seen once. The ten largest clonotypes hold 12% of the sample. Sample: peripheral blood mononuclear cells (PBMCs), taken at baseline. These receptors were obtained from a human donor with classical Hodgkin lymphoma.

The J gene is TRBJ2-3, the V gene TRBV5-1; the D gene is possibly TRBD1 (6 bases). The germline V and J ends were trimmed by 0 bases and 2 bases, with 16 bases remaining between them. This CDR3 contains 17 residues. The germline CDR1 and CDR2 sequences are SGHRS and YFSETQ. The CDR3 DNA is TGCGCCAGCAGCTTGGTACAGGGTTACCCCCCCACAGATACGCAGTATTTT. Protein: CASSLVQGYPPTDTQYF.

The rearrangement uses TRBV19 and TRBJ2-1, with D tentatively TRBD1 (7 bases). Germline V CDR1 and CDR2: LNHDA, SQIVND (reference sequence). CDR3 length: 14 amino acids. Trimming took 3 bases from V and 12 from J, leaving 18 bases between them. The CDR3 sequence is CASSIGQGGKGQFF. For the CDR3, the DNA is TGTGCCAGTAGTATCGGGCAGGGGGGAAAGGGGCAGTTCTTC. Combining the CDR3 with reference TRBV19 and TRBJ2-1 gives the whole variable domain DGGITQSPKYLFRKEGQNVTLSCEQNLNHDAMYWYRQDPGQGLRLIYYSQIVNDFQKGDIAEGYSVSREKKESFPLTVTSAQKNPTAFYLCASSIGQGGKGQFFGPGTRLTVL.

V gene TRBV10-3 combines with J gene TRBJ2-1, with 9 nucleotides matching TRBD1. The CDR3 runs 20 residues. The J segment lost 7 bases and the V segment lost 5 bases, leaving 24 bases of the junction unmatched. Germline V gene data show CDR1 as ENHRY and CDR2 as SYGVKD. The CDR3 loop reads CAISSTGQAHRGLRMNEQFF. In DNA form, the CDR3 reads TGTGCCATCAGTTCCACGGGGCAGGCTCACAGGGGGCTAAGGATGAATGAGCAGTTCTTC.

The chain combines TRBV5-6 with TRBJ1-2, with D tentatively TRBD1 (6 bases). The CDR3 loop spans 16 amino acids. CDR1 SGHDT and CDR2 YYEEEE come from the germline V gene. Trimming stripped 4 bases from V and 0 bases from J, with 16 bases between. CDR3 in amino acids: CASSPGARPPNYGYTF. CDR3 DNA sequence: TGTGCCAGCAGCCCGGGGGCCCGACCTCCTAACTATGGCTACACCTTC.

The chain uses TRBV13 and TRBJ2-1; 10 positions agree with TRBD2. This CDR3 has 17 amino acids. With V trimmed by 5 bases and J by 9 bases, 16 bases remained unmatched. The germline V gene encodes CDR1 PRHDT and CDR2 FYEKMQ (reference sequence). This CDR3 is CASSQTGRSGRAGEQFF. DNA for the CDR3: TGTGCCAGCAGCCAAACCGGACGGAGCGGGAGGGCCGGTGAGCAGTTCTTC.

This chain joins TRBV10-3 and TRBJ2-3; D is uncertain. Germline V gene sequence: CDR1 ENHRY, CDR2 SYGVKD. The CDR3 spans 14 residues. V gave up 4 bases and J gave up 5 bases, with 13 bases separating them. This CDR3 is CAISATLAQDTQYF. In DNA, the CDR3 is TGTGCCATCAGTGCTACACTGGCACAAGATACGCAGTATTTT.

The chain links TRBV5-6 to TRBJ2-5; D ambiguous. CDR3 length: 15 amino acids. V was trimmed by 0 bases and J by 7 bases, leaving 16 bases between them. Germline V gene data show CDR1 as SGHDT and CDR2 as YYEEEE. The CDR3 reads CASSLAGRGYGTQYF. The CDR3 coding sequence is TGTGCCAGCAGCTTGGCCGGACGTGGCTATGGGACCCAGTACTTC.

The chain employs TRBV5-6 and TRBJ2-7; D ambiguous. V lost 0 bases, J lost 4 bases, and 20 bases lay in between. Germline V lookup: CDR1 SGHDT, CDR2 YYEEEE. CDR3 length: 17 amino acids. CDR3 coding DNA: TGTGCCAGCAGCTTGGGGTTGGCAGTCCAGGCGGCTTACGAGCAGTACTTC. Translating gives CASSLGLAVQAAYEQYF.

The chain employs TRBV4-1 and TRBJ2-3; 8 nucleotides match TRBD2. This CDR3 has 17 residues. Looked up from germline, CDR1 is MGHRA and CDR2 is YSYEKL. V shed 2 bases and J 4 bases; nucleotides not matched to a gene: 11. CDR3 residues: CASSQKHPTSAADTQYF. DNA of the CDR3: TGCGCCAGCAGCCAAAAGCACCCGACTAGCGCTGCAGATACGCAGTATTTT.

This clone was picked up a small number of times. This chain links TRBV5-6 with TRBJ2-7; weak D call: TRBD1 (5 bases). V was trimmed by 1 base and J by 1 base, leaving 21 bases between them. Germline CDR1 SGHDT, CDR2 YYEEEE. CDR3 length: 18 amino acids. The CDR3 reads CASSLSGIGKTPSYEQYF. CDR3 bases: TGTGCCAGCAGCTTGTCAGGGATAGGGAAAACCCCTTCCTACGAGCAGTACTTC.

The chain couples TRBV10-3 to TRBJ2-1; D may be TRBD2 (6 bases). V was cut by 0 bases and J by 6 bases, with 6 bases left in between. This CDR3 spans 13 amino acids. Germline V gives CDR1 ENHRY, CDR2 SYGVKD. CDR3 in DNA: TGTGCCATCAGTGAGTCGACTAGCAATGAGCAGTTCTTC. This translates into CAISESTSNEQFF.

This clone was detected only a few times. The chain is built from TRBV5-1 and TRBJ1-1, with TRBD1 as a possible D gene (5 bases). The V gene lost 0 bases and the J gene lost 11 bases, with 17 bases spanning the gap. Germline V gene data show CDR1 as SGHRS and CDR2 as YFSETQ. This CDR3 is 14 amino acids long. The CDR3: CASSLGFLRERAFF. CDR3 DNA sequence: TGCGCCAGCAGCTTGGGTTTTCTCAGGGAGAGGGCTTTCTTT.

V and J are TRBV7-3 and TRBJ2-7; D is perhaps TRBD2 (6 bases). This CDR3 comprises 15 residues. CDR1 is SGHTA and CDR2 is FQGTGA in the germline V gene. Trimming shortened V by 5 bases and J by 4 bases, and 18 bases separated the two germline ends. CDR3 amino acids: CASSPYPGVHYEQYF. CDR3 DNA: TGTGCCAGCAGCCCCTACCCGGGGGTCCATTACGAGCAGTACTTC.

This sequence joins TRBV5-1 and TRBJ1-1; tentative D call: TRBD1 (6 bases). The CDR3 consists of 16 residues. Trimming left V 4 bases short and J 0 bases short, with 16 bases between. Looked up from germline, CDR1 is SGHRS and CDR2 is YFSETQ. DNA for the CDR3: TGCGCCAGCAGCGCCCTCCAGGGGCGAATGAACACTGAAGCTTTCTTT. Translating gives CASSALQGRMNTEAFF.

The genes are TRBV5-4 and TRBJ2-5; D might be TRBD1 or TRBD2, each matching 6 bases. Trimming took off 3 bases at V and 0 bases at J, with 12 bases between the two ends. Germline V CDR1 and CDR2: SGHNT, YYREEE (reference sequence). This CDR3 contains 15 residues. The CDR3 sequence is CASSSGAPYQETQYF. In nucleotides, the CDR3 is TGTGCCAGCAGCTCGGGGGCCCCGTACCAAGAGACCCAGTACTTC. Full variable domain (outside the CDR3, taken from reference TRBV5-4 and TRBJ2-5): ETGVTQSPTHLIKTRGQQVTLRCSSQSGHNTVSWYQQALGQGPQFIFQYYREEENGRGNFPPRFSGLQFPNYSSELNVNALELDDSALYLCASSSGAPYQETQYFGPGTRLLVL.

The chain carries TRBV5-1 and TRBJ2-7, with D maybe TRBD2 (5 bases). Germline V CDR1 and CDR2: SGHRS, YFSETQ. Trimming removed 2 bases from V and 3 bases from J, with 12 bases in between. This CDR3 is built from 14 residues. The CDR3 loop is CASSLGRSGYEQYF. DNA for the CDR3: TGCGCCAGCAGCTTAGGTCGGAGCGGCTACGAGCAGTACTTC.

This chain uses TRBV7-9 with TRBJ2-7; 8 bases are shared with TRBD2. The CDR3 contains 14 residues. Trimming cost V 5 bases and J 9 bases; bases outside gene matches: 12. Germline CDR1 is SEHNR and CDR2 is FQNEAQ (reference sequence). The chain's CDR3 is CASSRSGAYEGQYF. CDR3 DNA: TGTGCCAGCAGCCGTAGCGGGGCATACGAAGGGCAGTACTTC.

The chain carries TRBV5-1 and TRBJ1-1, with 7 bases that match TRBD1. The CDR3 is 14 residues long. J was trimmed by 5 bases and V by 0 bases; bases with no gene match: 4. The germline gives CDR1 SGHRS, CDR2 YFSETQ. The CDR3 region is CASSLDRGWTEAFF. The DNA for the CDR3 is TGCGCCAGCAGCTTGGACAGGGGTTGGACTGAAGCTTTCTTT.

The chain links TRBV5-6 to TRBJ1-5; D not resolved. CDR1 and CDR2 from the germline V gene are SGHDT and YYEEEE. Trimming removed 0 bases from V and 5 bases from J, with 6 bases in between. This CDR3 spans 13 amino acids. CDR3 in amino acids: CASSLDPDQPQHF. The CDR3, as DNA: TGTGCCAGCAGCTTGGACCCCGATCAGCCCCAGCATTTT. Supplemented by reference TRBV5-6 and TRBJ1-5, the full variable domain reads DAGVTQSPTHLIKTRGQQVTLRCSPKSGHDTVSWYQQALGQGPQFIFQYYEEEERQRGNFPDRFSGHQFPNYSSELNVNALLLGDSALYLCASSLDPDQPQHFGDGTRLSIL.

The V gene is TRBV28, the J gene TRBJ1-5, with TRBD1 identical over 9 bases. The CDR3 is made up of 16 amino acids. V lost 4 bases to trimming and J lost 6 bases; unmatched junction nucleotides: 10. CDR1 is MDHEN and CDR2 is SYDVKM in the germline V gene. Written as DNA, the CDR3 is TGTGCCAGCAGTTCCCTAACAGGGGGCTGGGGTCAGCCCCAGCATTTT. Its translation: CASSSLTGGWGQPQHF.

The chain has TRBV28 and TRBJ2-1, with a tentative D call TRBD1 (5 bases). The CDR3 spans 13 residues. The germline gives CDR1 MDHEN, CDR2 SYDVKM. V gave up 5 bases and J gave up 9 bases, with 14 bases separating them. CDR3 DNA: TGTGCCAGCAGTCCCTCAGGAAGGGGTGAGCAGTTCTTC. Its protein is CASSPSGRGEQFF.

The genes are TRBV5-4 and TRBJ2-7; 9 bases map to TRBD2. The germline V gene encodes CDR1 SGHNT and CDR2 YYREEE (reference sequence). CDR3 size: 17 residues. Germline trimming cut 1 base from V and 5 bases from J; bases unmatched to any gene: 13. CDR3 coding DNA: TGTGCCAGCAGCTTGCGGATCGTTAGCGGGAGCCGCAACGAGCAGTACTTC. Amino acid sequence: CASSLRIVSGSRNEQYF. Together with reference TRBV5-4 and TRBJ2-7, the CDR3 gives the full variable domain: ETGVTQSPTHLIKTRGQQVTLRCSSQSGHNTVSWYQQALGQGPQFIFQYYREEENGRGNFPPRFSGLQFPNYSSELNVNALELDDSALYLCASSLRIVSGSRNEQYFGPGTRLTVT.

As to this clone: At the DNA level, this CDR3 is encoded by other sequences in the same sample as well. V is TRBV19 and J is TRBJ2-3; D is perhaps TRBD1 (5 bases). This CDR3 region has 13 residues. Germline CDR1 LNHDA, CDR2 SQIVND (reference sequence). Trimming cost V 3 bases and J 3 bases, with 7 bases left between them. CDR3 region: CASSIQGTDTQYF. The CDR3 DNA is TGTGCCAGTAGTATTCAGGGTACAGATACGCAGTATTTT.

The rearrangement uses TRBV9 and TRBJ2-4; TRBD2 might be the D (5 bases). This CDR3 spans 14 amino acids. The germline V gene encodes CDR1 SGDLS and CDR2 YYNGEE. V shed 9 bases and J shed 0 bases, with 13 bases lying between them. CDR3 nucleotide sequence: TGTGCCACCGGACTCGGCCTAGCCAAAAACATTCAGTACTTC. Encoded protein: CATGLGLAKNIQYF.

The V gene is TRBV5-1, the J gene TRBJ2-7; D perhaps matches TRBD1 (6 bases). This CDR3 has 15 amino acids. Germline V lookup: CDR1 SGHRS, CDR2 YFSETQ. V lost 0 bases and J lost 2, with 12 bases in between. CDR3 amino acids: CASSLAAGETYEQYF. The CDR3, as DNA: TGCGCCAGCAGCTTGGCCGCAGGGGAAACCTACGAGCAGTACTTC. Drawing the rest from reference TRBV5-1 and TRBJ2-7, the complete variable domain is KAGVTQTPRYLIKTRGQQVTLSCSPISGHRSVSWYQQTPGQGLQFLFEYFSETQRNKGNFPGRFSGRQFSNSRSEMNVSTLELGDSALYLCASSLAAGETYEQYFGPGTRLTVT.

This chain joins TRBV19 and TRBJ2-5; no clear D gene. The CDR3 has 11 residues. Trimming pared 3 bases from V and 9 bases from J, leaving 8 bases between. CDR1 is LNHDA, CDR2 SQIVND, per germline (reference sequence). CDR3 in amino acids: CASSMGIAQYF. In nucleotides, the CDR3 is TGTGCCAGTAGTATGGGGATAGCCCAGTACTTC.

This clone was seen just once. This chain joins TRBV29-1 and TRBJ2-2; 13 bases agree with TRBD2. With V trimmed by 7 bases and J by 3 bases, 5 bases remained unmatched. The CDR3 has 15 amino acids. Germline V gives CDR1 SQVTM, CDR2 ANQGSEA. The CDR3 sequence is CSAGLAGAYTGELFF. CDR3 coding DNA: TGCAGCGCCGGACTAGCGGGAGCATACACCGGGGAGCTGTTTTTT.

The gene calls are TRBV9 and TRBJ1-2; TRBD1 matches 12 bases. CDR1 is SGDLS and CDR2 is YYNGEE in the germline V gene. There are 14 residues in the CDR3. After removal of 5 bases from V and 7 bases from J, the junction contained 6 bases not matched to a gene. The CDR3: CASSRDRGPGGYTF. CDR3 nucleotides: TGTGCCAGCAGTCGGGACAGGGGGCCTGGTGGCTACACCTTC.

The chain uses TRBV6-5 and TRBJ1-4; 8 bases line up with TRBD1. The CDR3 has 15 amino acids. V trimming: 5 bases; J trimming: 4 bases; junction bases outside the gene matches: 6. In germline, CDR1 is MNHEY, CDR2 SVGAGI. CDR3 sequence: CASSTGGSDNEKLFF. Here the CDR3 DNA reads TGTGCCAGCAGTACAGGGGGGTCGGATAATGAAAAACTGTTTTTT.

The J gene is TRBJ1-5, the V gene TRBV7-8, with D possibly being TRBD1 (5 bases). Germline V gives CDR1 SGHVS, CDR2 FQNEAQ. The CDR3 is 16 amino acids. The V and J ends lost 2 bases and 4 bases respectively, with 15 bases between them. The CDR3, as DNA: TGTGCCAGCAGCTTATCGGGGGGGGGTCTTAATCAGCCCCAGCATTTT. Its protein product is CASSLSGGGLNQPQHF.

This clone was recorded many times. CDR3: CSGSLGKMNTEAFF. CDR3 coding DNA: TGCAGCGGATCCCTGGGGAAGATGAACACTGAAGCTTTCTTT. This chain connects TRBV29-1 to TRBJ1-1; D call uncertain. V was shortened by 7 bases and J by 0 bases, with 15 bases between the two germline ends. The CDR3 spans 14 residues. CDR1 is SQVTM, CDR2 ANQGSEA, per germline.

This clone was observed once. V is TRBV6-5 and J is TRBJ2-5, with D hard to call. This CDR3 contains 13 residues. V was pared by 3 bases and J by 5 bases, with 10 bases between. Germline loops: CDR1 MNHEY, CDR2 SVGAGI. CDR3 sequence: CASSYVVAETQYF. For the CDR3, the DNA is TGTGCCAGCAGTTATGTAGTGGCCGAGACCCAGTACTTC.